Shown below are 17 T cell receptor beta chains from a single sample sequenced in a study of blood T cell repertoires in COVID-19. TCRdb's copy holds only in-frame clones and misses some; the assay was immunoSEQ multiplex PCR. The repertoire holds 120,000 or so clones, with roughly 82% as singletons. Material: peripheral blood. The source is a woman aged 55-69 years with acute or convalescent COVID-19.

This sequence joins TRBV19 and TRBJ2-1; D uncertain. This CDR3 region has 11 residues. V was trimmed by 10 bases and J by 10 bases, leaving 14 bases between them. CDR1 and CDR2 (germline): LNHDA, SQIVND (reference sequence). CDR3 region: CATRLAGEQFF. The CDR3 DNA reads as TGTGCCACTCGACTTGCTGGGGAGCAGTTCTTC. The full variable domain, completed using reference TRBV19 and TRBJ2-1, is DGGITQSPKYLFRKEGQNVTLSCEQNLNHDAMYWYRQDPGQGLRLIYYSQIVNDFQKGDIAEGYSVSREKKESFPLTVTSAQKNPTAFYLCATRLAGEQFFGPGTRLTVL.

V is TRBV30 and J is TRBJ1-1, with TRBD1 as a possible D gene (6 bases). CDR3 size: 13 residues. The V gene lost 3 bases and the J gene lost 1 base, with 9 bases spanning the gap. Germline loops: CDR1 GTSNPN, CDR2 SVGIG (reference sequence). The CDR3 region has the DNA TGTGCCTGGAGGGACAGACCGAACACTGAAGCTTTCTTT. Amino acids: CAWRDRPNTEAFF.

This clone was counted a few times. The J gene is TRBJ2-7, the V gene TRBV7-9; TRBD2 aligns across 11 bases. CDR3 length: 18 amino acids. Germline values: CDR1 SEHNR, CDR2 FQNEAQ (reference sequence). With V trimmed by 6 bases and J by 3 bases, 16 bases remained unmatched. The CDR3 DNA is TGTGCCAGCAGTTCATCTGCTAGCGGGGGGTCCCTTCACTACGAGCAGTACTTC. This encodes CASSSSASGGSLHYEQYF.

The chain is built from TRBV28 and TRBJ2-4; a weak D match, TRBD2 (8 bases). The CDR3 length is 14 residues. The V gene's germline CDR1 is MDHEN and CDR2 SYDVKM. V was trimmed by 6 bases and J by 4 bases, leaving 13 bases between them. CDR3 region: CASRAGGQKNIQYF. The CDR3 nucleotides read TGTGCCAGCAGGGCGGGGGGACAGAAAAACATTCAGTACTTC.

This rearrangement joins TRBV14 to TRBJ2-3; 9 bases match TRBD1. Trimming at V came to 4 bases and at J to 4 bases, leaving 6 bases not matched to a gene. This CDR3 has 15 amino acids. Germline values: CDR1 SGHDN, CDR2 FVKESK. The CDR3 DNA is TGTGCCAGCAGCCCGACAGGGGGACTTGCAGATACGCAGTATTTT. Its protein is CASSPTGGLADTQYF. Together with reference TRBV14 and TRBJ2-3, the CDR3 gives the full variable domain: EAGVTQFPSHSVIEKGQTVTLRCDPISGHDNLYWYRRVMGKEIKFLLHFVKESKQDESGMPNNRFLAERTGGTYSTLKVQPAELEDSGVYFCASSPTGGLADTQYFGPGTRLTVL.

This clone was observed a handful of times. The rearrangement links TRBV2 to TRBJ1-1; 7 positions match TRBD1. This CDR3 contains 14 residues. The V gene end was trimmed by 8 bases and the J gene end by 7 bases; junction bases not matched to a gene: 13. CDR1 and CDR2 from the germline V gene are SNHLY and FYNNEI. The CDR3 DNA reads as TGTGCCAGCGGGAGACAGGGTCTGGGGAGTGAAGCTTTCTTT. Its translation: CASGRQGLGSEAFF.

V is TRBV20-1 and J is TRBJ2-4; D not resolved. Trimming stripped 5 bases from V and 6 bases from J, with 8 bases between. The CDR3 sequence is 11 residues long. CDR1 DFQATT and CDR2 SNEGSKA come from the germline V gene (reference sequence). CDR3 in amino acids: CSALPGNIQYF. The DNA of the CDR3 is TGCAGTGCTCTTCCAGGAAACATTCAGTACTTC.

The CDR3 nucleotides are TGTGCCACCAGTGACCCCCTCGGCGGGGGTAGCAATCAGCCCCAGCATTTT. Encoded protein: CATSDPLGGGSNQPQHF. V gene TRBV24-1 combines with J gene TRBJ1-5, with TRBD1 as a possible D gene (5 bases). With 4 bases removed from V and 0 bases from J, the gap between germline ends came to 15 bases. Germline CDR1 and CDR2: KGHDR and SFDVKD. There are 17 residues in the CDR3.

This rearrangement joins TRBV7-2 to TRBJ2-1; 9 bases match TRBD1. The CDR3 contains 14 residues. J lost 6 bases, V lost 5 bases, and 5 bases had no gene match. The V gene's germline CDR1 is SGHTA and CDR2 FQGNSA. The CDR3 DNA reads TGTGCCAGCAGCCCTCAGACAGGGGGCAATGAGCAGTTCTTC. It codes for CASSPQTGGNEQFF.

This clone was detected once. The chain's CDR3 is CASSSQPGTGDGNTIYF. The CDR3 nucleotides read TGTGCCAGCAGCTCACAACCTGGGACAGGGGATGGAAACACCATATATTTT. V usage is TRBV7-9 and J usage is TRBJ1-3; 10 bases are shared with TRBD1. The CDR3 contains 17 residues. Trimming took 4 bases from V and 3 from J; bases not matched to a gene: 9. Germline V CDR1 and CDR2: SEHNR, FQNEAQ (reference sequence).

This clone was recorded only once. The chain joins TRBV28 to TRBJ2-5; TRBD2 matches 11 bases. Germline CDR1 is MDHEN and CDR2 is SYDVKM. The CDR3 is made up of 16 amino acids. Losses at the gene ends were 4 bases for V and 3 bases for J; bases not matched to a gene: 7. The CDR3 spells CASSSIRLAGKETQYF. CDR3 DNA sequence: TGTGCCAGCAGTTCAATCAGACTAGCGGGGAAAGAGACCCAGTACTTC.

The chain combines TRBV3-1 (or the pseudogene TRBV3-2) with TRBJ2-7; D is uncertain. This CDR3 contains 12 residues. Trimming stripped 4 bases from V and 2 bases from J, with 6 bases between. Germline CDR1 reads LGHDT; CDR2 reads YNNKEL (reference sequence). CDR3 sequence: CASSLQAYEQYF. In DNA form, the CDR3 reads TGTGCCAGCAGCCTTCAGGCCTACGAGCAGTACTTC.

J is TRBJ1-3 and V is TRBV2; D gene uncertain. Germline CDR1 and CDR2: SNHLY and FYNNEI. V lost 4 bases and J lost 4, with 14 bases in between. The CDR3 covers 15 residues. This CDR3 is CASSASLPVGNTIYF. CDR3 in DNA: TGTGCCAGCAGTGCTAGTCTTCCGGTCGGAAACACCATATATTTT.

V gene TRBV7-9 combines with J gene TRBJ2-3, with D possibly TRBD2 on 5 matching bases. Germline values: CDR1 SEHNR, CDR2 FQNEAQ (reference sequence). This CDR3 is built from 16 residues. V shed 4 bases and J shed 6 bases, with 20 bases lying between them. CDR3 DNA: TGTGCCAGCAGCTCCTCGGCTTTCTTCGGGATGGATACGCAGTATTTT. Its translation is CASSSSAFFGMDTQYF.

This chain uses TRBV7-2 with TRBJ2-7; TRBD1 might be the D (6 bases). CDR1 is SGHTA and CDR2 is FQGNSA in the germline V gene. Trimming cost V 4 bases and J 4 bases, with 14 bases left between them. The CDR3 covers 14 residues. The CDR3 protein is CASSSQDSLYEQYF. For the CDR3, the DNA is TGTGCCAGCAGCTCCCAGGACAGCCTTTACGAGCAGTACTTC.

This clone was observed a single time. The chain recombines TRBV19 with TRBJ2-3; the D gene is possibly TRBD1 (6 bases). Trimming left V 5 bases short and J 7 bases short, with 16 bases between. The CDR3 contains 14 residues. Germline CDR1 reads LNHDA; CDR2 reads SQIVND (reference sequence). This CDR3 is CASSSSGHRNTQYF. The CDR3 region has the DNA TGTGCCAGTAGTTCCTCGGGACATCGAAATACGCAGTATTTT. Complete variable domain (other parts from reference TRBV19 and TRBJ2-3): DGGITQSPKYLFRKEGQNVTLSCEQNLNHDAMYWYRQDPGQGLRLIYYSQIVNDFQKGDIAEGYSVSREKKESFPLTVTSAQKNPTAFYLCASSSSGHRNTQYFGPGTRLTVL.

This chain's CDR3 is CASSFRLGDYGYTF. The CDR3 DNA sequence: TGTGCCAGCAGCTTCCGCCTAGGGGACTATGGCTACACCTTC. The chain carries TRBV7-9 and TRBJ1-2; D is possibly TRBD1 (5 bases). Germline V CDR1 and CDR2: SEHNR, FQNEAQ (reference sequence). Trimming removed 3 bases from V and 3 bases from J, with 11 bases in between. This CDR3 is 14 amino acids long.